What follows are 24 T cell receptor beta chains derived from one specimen sequenced in a study of beta chain features in type 1 diabetes. Study findings and constraints: The study found moderately but significantly shorter TCRB CDR3s in all four CD4+ subsets of Type 1 diabetes patients.

Investigators reverse transcribed all isolated RNA, so they sequenced expressed TCRB transcripts. Profiled with immunoSEQ multiplex PCR; TCRdb holds only in-frame clones, not every one. Among 100,000 to 150,000 clones listed, 9% were seen once. These receptors have no known antigen. The sample comprised central memory CD4+ T cells from blood. The receptors were sampled from a man between 25 and 39 years old with type 1 diabetes.

The chain employs TRBV2 and TRBJ2-4, with TRBD1 identical over 10 bases. This CDR3 has 13 residues. In germline, CDR1 is SNHLY, CDR2 FYNNEI. The ends lost 8 bases at V and 7 bases at J; junction bases unmatched: 5. The CDR3 bases are TGTGCCAGCGGACCGACAGGGGGCAACATTCAGTACTTC. Its protein is CASGPTGGNIQYF.

The chain combines TRBV6-6 with TRBJ1-5; weak D call: TRBD1 (5 bases). Trimming shortened V by 6 bases and J by 6 bases, and 21 bases separated the two germline ends. CDR3 length: 16 amino acids. CDR1 is MNHNY, CDR2 SVGAGI, per germline (reference sequence). CDR3 loop: CASSHAQDMSGQPQHF. CDR3 bases: TGTGCCAGCAGCCACGCCCAGGACATGTCGGGTCAGCCCCAGCATTTT.

A few counts support this clone. This sequence joins TRBV28 and TRBJ2-7; 10 bases line up with TRBD1. The V gene end was trimmed by 6 bases and the J gene end by 0 bases; junction bases not matched to a gene: 11. Germline assignment: CDR1 MDHEN and CDR2 SYDVKM. The length of the CDR3 is 17 residues. The CDR3 loop reads CASSSEADRGSSYEQYF. CDR3 DNA: TGTGCCAGCAGCTCGGAGGCGGACAGGGGGAGCTCCTACGAGCAGTACTTC. The whole variable domain, filled in from reference TRBV28 and TRBJ2-7, reads DVKVTQSSRYLVKRTGEKVFLECVQDMDHENMFWYRQDPGLGLRLIYFSYDVKMKEKGDIPEGYSVSREKKERFSLILESASTNQTSMYLCASSSEADRGSSYEQYFGPGTRLTVT.

This clone has a handful of counts. The rearrangement joins TRBV5-1 to TRBJ2-7, with D uncertain. Germline CDR1 reads SGHRS; CDR2 reads YFSETQ. The V end lost 4 bases, the J end lost 6 bases, and 11 bases lay between the germline ends. The CDR3 is made up of 12 amino acids. This CDR3 reads CASSPGGSEQYF. The CDR3 DNA reads TGCGCCAGCAGCCCCGGCGGCAGCGAGCAGTACTTC.

The chain carries TRBV7-3 and TRBJ1-2; 7 bases are shared with TRBD1. Unmatched junction bases numbered 17, after V lost 5 bases and J lost 8 bases. CDR3 length: 16 residues. Per germline, CDR1 SGHTA and CDR2 FQGTGA. The CDR3 DNA reads as TGTGCCAGCAGCCTGGGTGGGGCAGGGGGTGATTCGGGCTACACCTTC. Protein product: CASSLGGAGGDSGYTF.

This clone has more than one count but fewer than ten. This chain connects TRBV18 to TRBJ2-2; TRBD1 agrees at 7 bases. The J segment lost 7 bases and the V segment lost 3 bases, leaving 11 bases of the junction unmatched. Germline CDR1 KGHSH, CDR2 LQKENI. This CDR3 has 16 residues. CDR3 sequence: CASSPSGQYVDGELFF. The CDR3 DNA reads TGTGCCAGCTCACCCTCGGGACAGTACGTCGACGGGGAGCTGTTTTTT.

This clone was recorded a few times. The chain combines TRBV2 with TRBJ1-5; D gene ambiguous. Trimming cost V 5 bases and J 6 bases, with 14 bases left between them. The V gene's germline CDR1 is SNHLY and CDR2 FYNNEI. This CDR3 has 14 residues. As DNA, the CDR3 is TGTGCCAGCAGTCAGACGGTTGGCGGTCAGCCCCAGCATTTT. Its protein is CASSQTVGGQPQHF.

This chain uses TRBV18 with TRBJ1-1, with a weak D call TRBD1 (5 bases). Trimming stripped 5 bases from V and 3 bases from J, with 10 bases between. CDR1 and CDR2 from the germline V gene are KGHSH and LQKENI. CDR3 length: 13 amino acids. The CDR3 here is CASSAGQDTEAFF. CDR3 in DNA: TGTGCCAGCTCAGCAGGACAAGACACTGAAGCTTTCTTT.

By frequency in the sample, this clone is medium-sized. The V and J genes are TRBV18 and TRBJ1-1; D unresolved. The CDR3 totals 14 residues. Germline V lookup: CDR1 KGHSH, CDR2 LQKENI. V dropped 0 bases and J dropped 4 bases, with 9 bases sitting between them. CDR3 bases: TGTGCCAGCTCACCACCGGGCCAGTCCACTGAAGCTTTCTTT. This encodes CASSPPGQSTEAFF.

The sample holds many counts of this clone. This specimen includes other DNA sequences encoding the same CDR3. The chain links TRBV11-2 to TRBJ1-1, with D hard to call. The CDR3 spans 13 residues. The germline CDR1 and CDR2 sequences are SGHAT and FQNNGV. Trimming removed 0 bases from V and 2 bases from J, with 4 bases in between. CDR3 sequence (DNA): TGTGCCAGCAGCTTAGATCCAAACACTGAAGCTTTCTTT. Protein: CASSLDPNTEAFF.

A few counts support this clone. The chain links TRBV7-3 to TRBJ2-7; TRBD1 agrees at 9 bases. This CDR3 is 14 amino acids long. J gave up 6 bases and V 8 bases, and 11 bases lay outside the gene matches. The germline V gene encodes CDR1 SGHTA and CDR2 FQGTGA. The CDR3 DNA reads as TGTGCCAGCGGCCCGGGACAGGGCAATTCCGAGCAGTACTTC. It is translated as CASGPGQGNSEQYF.

The chain links TRBV28 to TRBJ1-5; perhaps TRBD1 as D (5 bases). The CDR3 has 13 amino acids. Germline-derived CDR1 and CDR2 are MDHEN and SYDVKM. V dropped 7 bases and J dropped 4 bases, with 11 bases sitting between them. The CDR3 sequence is CASKGSGNQPQHF. DNA of the CDR3: TGTGCCAGCAAGGGGTCCGGAAATCAGCCCCAGCATTTT.

This clone was detected only a few times. This chain uses TRBV6-5 with TRBJ1-1, with D tentatively TRBD1 (5 bases). The CDR3 sequence is 14 residues long. Germline V lookup: CDR1 MNHEY, CDR2 SVGAGI. V was clipped by 7 bases and J by 0 bases, with 12 bases between them. CDR3 amino acids: CASTQGSLNTEAFF. The DNA for the CDR3 is TGTGCCAGCACCCAGGGCAGTTTGAACACTGAAGCTTTCTTT.

This clone was picked up a small number of times. The V gene is TRBV6-1, the J gene TRBJ2-7; D might be TRBD1 (5 bases). This CDR3 contains 14 residues. Per the germline V gene, CDR1 is MNHNS and CDR2 is SASEGT. V was pared by 6 bases and J by 0 bases, with 12 bases between. CDR3 in DNA: TGTGCCAGCAGGGGGAAGACAGTCTCCTACGAGCAGTACTTC. It translates to CASRGKTVSYEQYF.

This clone showed up just a few times. The genes are TRBV7-3 and TRBJ2-2; D is unresolved. This CDR3 contains 12 residues. Germline V gene data show CDR1 as SGHTA and CDR2 as FQGTGA. Trimming cost V 5 bases and J 1 base, with 2 bases left between them. The CDR3 reads CASSLNTGELFF. The CDR3, as DNA: TGTGCCAGCAGCCTGAACACCGGGGAGCTGTTTTTT.

This clone has a handful of counts. V usage is TRBV5-4 and J usage is TRBJ2-1; 7 nucleotides line up with TRBD1. Unmatched junction bases numbered 7, after V lost 0 bases and J lost 7 bases. Germline assignment: CDR1 SGHNT and CDR2 YYREEE (reference sequence). The CDR3 totals 15 residues. DNA of the CDR3: TGTGCCAGCAGCTTGGGATTGCAGGGGGATAATGAGCAGTTCTTC. This encodes CASSLGLQGDNEQFF.

The V and J genes are TRBV7-9 and TRBJ2-3, with 7 bases that match TRBD2. Unmatched junction bases numbered 9, after V lost 4 bases and J lost 5 bases. Germline lookup yields CDR1 SEHNR and CDR2 FQNEAQ (reference sequence). The CDR3 sequence is 15 residues long. As DNA, the CDR3 is TGTGCCAGCAGCTCTCCGGGACTACCAGGAGATACGCAGTATTTT. Its translation: CASSSPGLPGDTQYF.

This clone was observed at least ten times. The CDR3 reads CASSETGSTDTQYF. Written as DNA, the CDR3 is TGTGCCAGCAGTGAGACAGGGAGCACAGATACGCAGTATTTT. The V call is TRBV28, the J call TRBJ2-3, with 7 positions matching TRBD1. CDR3 length: 14 residues. With 5 bases clipped from V and 0 bases from J, the junction kept 2 bases outside the gene matches. The germline V gene has CDR1 MDHEN and CDR2 SYDVKM. The whole variable domain, remainder taken from reference TRBV28 and TRBJ2-3, is DVKVTQSSRYLVKRTGEKVFLECVQDMDHENMFWYRQDPGLGLRLIYFSYDVKMKEKGDIPEGYSVSREKKERFSLILESASTNQTSMYLCASSETGSTDTQYFGPGTRLTVL.

The CDR3 sequence is CASSRYEQYF. CDR3 sequence (DNA): TGTGCCAGCAGCCGCTACGAGCAGTACTTC. The chain has TRBV28 and TRBJ2-7; D not certain. V was cut by 6 bases and J by 3 bases, with 3 bases left in between. The V gene's germline CDR1 is MDHEN and CDR2 SYDVKM. The CDR3 contains 10 residues.

This clone occurred a few times. This rearrangement joins TRBV28 to TRBJ2-6, with a weak D call TRBD1 (5 bases). V gave up 3 bases and J gave up 0 bases, with 6 bases separating them. CDR1 and CDR2 (germline): MDHEN, SYDVKM. The CDR3 runs to 15 residues. The CDR3 loop is CASSFDSSGANVLTF. DNA for the CDR3: TGTGCCAGCAGTTTTGACAGCTCTGGGGCCAACGTCCTGACTTTC.

The genes are TRBV5-1 and TRBJ2-5; TRBD2 is a possible D gene (5 bases). Trimming took 0 bases from V and 1 from J, leaving 10 bases between them. CDR3 size: 15 residues. The V gene's germline CDR1 is SGHRS and CDR2 YFSETQ. In DNA, the CDR3 is TGCGCCAGCAGCTTGGCTCCGAGGGTCCAAGAGACCCAGTACTTC. Its translation: CASSLAPRVQETQYF. The whole variable domain, filled in from reference TRBV5-1 and TRBJ2-5, reads KAGVTQTPRYLIKTRGQQVTLSCSPISGHRSVSWYQQTPGQGLQFLFEYFSETQRNKGNFPGRFSGRQFSNSRSEMNVSTLELGDSALYLCASSLAPRVQETQYFGPGTRLLVL.

The chain carries TRBV28 and TRBJ1-5, with D hard to call. The CDR3 totals 13 residues. Trimming cost V 5 bases and J 12 bases, with 17 bases left between them. From germline, CDR1 is MDHEN and CDR2 SYDVKM. The CDR3 DNA reads TGTGCCAGCAGTCCCCCCCCAAATCGAGGCCAGCATTTT. As protein: CASSPPPNRGQHF.

The V and J genes are TRBV5-1 and TRBJ2-3; 8 nucleotides align to TRBD2. This CDR3 spans 15 amino acids. Germline CDR1 is SGHRS and CDR2 is YFSETQ. V was clipped by 2 bases and J by 2 bases; unmatched bases: 4. The CDR3 reads CASSFSGAPTDTQYF. CDR3 coding DNA: TGCGCCAGCAGCTTTAGCGGGGCTCCCACAGATACGCAGTATTTT.

This clone was seen more than once but under ten times. The V and J genes are TRBV7-2 and TRBJ2-3, with D possibly being TRBD2 (6 bases). The CDR3 runs 14 residues. Trimming pared 4 bases from V and 0 bases from J, leaving 8 bases between. Germline CDR1 SGHTA, CDR2 FQGNSA. The CDR3 protein is CASSWTTSTDTQYF. In DNA, the CDR3 is TGTGCCAGCAGCTGGACTACCAGCACAGATACGCAGTATTTT.